This T cell receptor beta chain emerged from a study of shared clonotypes between healthy human individuals. Study context: Each donor's CD8 memory used one plate, CD8 naive two, each CD4 subset three. Overall study results and limits: The study's rarefaction showed incomplete sorted-subset sequencing despite large depth.

The table came from immunoSEQ multiplex PCR; TCRdb's copy has only in-frame clones and leaves some out. The sample yields 1,400,000 or so clones, roughly 98.5% seen once. Adult Caucasians living in Nashville, Tennessee made up all of the donors. The CDR3 contains 18 residues. CDR1 is LNHNV and CDR2 is YYDKDF in the germline V gene (reference sequence). Deletions cut 3 bases from V and 2 bases from J, with 20 bases between. As for this clone: Its antigen remains unidentified.

The TCR sequence derives from a man aged 25 to 45 in good health. Sequences were obtained from naive CD4+ T cells sorted from blood. Sample subset: CD45RA+ positively selected. This chain joins TRBV15 and TRBJ1-5; D might be TRBD1 (6 bases). The CDR3 region is CATSRDKTGYRGNQPQHF. In DNA form, the CDR3 reads TGTGCCACCAGCAGGGACAAGACAGGCTATCGGGGCAATCAGCCCCAGCATTTT.